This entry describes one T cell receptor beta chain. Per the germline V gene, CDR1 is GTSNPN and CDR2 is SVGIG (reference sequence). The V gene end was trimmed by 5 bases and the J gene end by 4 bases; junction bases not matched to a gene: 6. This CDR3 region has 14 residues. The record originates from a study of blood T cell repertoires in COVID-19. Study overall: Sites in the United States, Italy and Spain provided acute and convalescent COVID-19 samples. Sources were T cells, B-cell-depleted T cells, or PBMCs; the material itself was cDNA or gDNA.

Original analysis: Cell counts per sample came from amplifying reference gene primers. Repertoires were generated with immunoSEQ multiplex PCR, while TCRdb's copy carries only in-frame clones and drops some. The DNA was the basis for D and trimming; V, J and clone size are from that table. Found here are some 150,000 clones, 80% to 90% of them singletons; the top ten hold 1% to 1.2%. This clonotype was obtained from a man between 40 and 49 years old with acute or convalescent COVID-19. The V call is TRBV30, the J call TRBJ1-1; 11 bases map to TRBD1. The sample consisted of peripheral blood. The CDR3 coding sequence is TGTGCCTGGGGACAGGGGGCAAAGAGCACTGAAGCTTTCTTT. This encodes CAWGQGAKSTEAFF.